This T cell receptor beta chain was observed in a study of cytomegalovirus exposure and HLA in healthy donors (TCRdb year 2017). Background for the entire study: According to an earlier analysis of 587 of the donors, about 180 million T cells yielded over 90 million unique TCR beta sequences and around 280 Gb of sequence data. Around 330 gigabases of sequencing data and around 80 million unique TCR sequences made up an early release that covered 500 to 650 HLA-typed donors. The genetic ancestry cluster associated with self-reported Caucasian donors included roughly 84% of the roughly 360 genotyped donors. The study aimed to test whether cataloging public T cell receptors could reveal signatures of past pathogen exposure. The study profiled the T cell repertoires of under 850 subjects by immunosequencing and related them to cytomegalovirus serostatus. A separate validation cohort of approximately 130 different subjects was used in addition to the roughly 620-subject first cohort. The study combined high-throughput TCR immunosequencing, statistical association of individual TCRs with disease status, and machine learning to predict cytomegalovirus infection status. A later analysis re-analyzed previously published TCR beta repertoires from roughly 630 donors and added high-resolution HLA genotyping to study TCR occurrence patterns. Rather than drawing on any new phenotypic data, the later analysis identified candidate immune exposures from TCR beta sequences and the way those sequences occurred across donors. An earlier analysis of nearly 600 of the donors applied high-throughput TCR beta sequencing to assess whether each TCR beta V gene segment acted as functional or pseudogenic. Alongside the repertoire data, information on donor age, sex, ethnicity and CMV serostatus was compiled. A later genetic analysis used genome-wide SNP genotypes for about three fifths of the 666 donors, treating that subset as a discovery cohort. Every discovery cohort repertoire had been produced on one sequencing platform. Both class I and class II loci were covered by HLA typing, at four-digit resolution. The number of typed donors differed by locus: about 620-640 for A, B, C, DRB1 and DQB1; roughly 510 for DQA1; over 600 for DPA1; and about 450 for DPB1. Roughly 5 DR-DQ haplotypes were treated as single units for association and clustering because of strong linkage in the cohort. Among under 450 genotyped donors of the cohort, an average of 235,054 unique TCR beta nucleotide sequences were sequenced per donor, roughly 20% of them non-productive. Broad study findings and their caveats: At a false discovery rate of 0.05, a later analysis linked under 20,000 TCR beta sequences to specific HLA alleles. This cohort had only TCR beta chains sequenced, and the lack of alpha or paired-chain data limited which features could be detected. A total of 164 TCR beta chains were listed by the study as associated with cytomegalovirus. A later genetic analysis reported fewer N-insertions in productive TCRs among donors in an Asian-associated ancestry cluster than the approximately 670-donor mean. Most TCR sequences were observed very rarely across donors, whereas some public TCRs were present in many individuals. V-gene and J-gene trimming of TCR beta chains was associated with a missense DCLRE1C variant in a later genetic analysis, and the association was replicated in an independent cohort. Seventeen rarely observed V segments, including chromosome 9 orphons, were excluded from the earlier analysis of 550 to 700 of the donors because counts were too low. CMV serostatus was the only immune exposure information available for the cohort. In a later analysis, HLA-associated TCR beta chains were found to be more clonally expanded and to have lower generation probabilities than equally common non-associated chains. The presence/absence analyses assumed that sequencing depth was roughly uniform across donors, and that assumption may not be true. The authors suggested that the approach could potentially be extended to other disease states and immunological phenotypes. In both the original and validation cohorts, the classifier was reported to diagnose cytomegalovirus status with high specificity and sensitivity. In a later analysis, most CMV-associated TCR beta chains were found to appear HLA-restricted, with HLA associations seemingly driven largely by CMV exposure. In an earlier analysis of more than 500 of the donors, most TCR beta V segments appeared in productive rearrangements about 90% or about 30% of the time, broadly matching IMGT annotations. When HLA alleles, especially DR and DQ, strongly co-occurred, attributing TCR associations to individual alleles was difficult. In a later analysis, several top co-occurrence clusters were reported to appear linked to parvovirus B19, influenza, CMV and Epstein-Barr virus. Linkage disequilibrium might explain the correlated functional status among segregating V segments, but an unknown experimental factor could not be excluded. Some IMGT-functional V segments, including TRBV6-2 and TRBV6-3, could not be distinguished by the 87-base-pair reads and were therefore excluded. A further reported finding was that TCR beta sequences accurately predicted the HLA-A and HLA-B alleles for most subjects in the first cohort. A cluster of highly shared sequence variants was judged likely to represent a technical artifact of the sequencing pipeline. According to a later analysis, TCR association rates differed among HLA loci, with DRB1 alleles showing the most associated TCRs and HLA-C alleles showing the fewest. HLA typing was unavailable for some donors at each locus, so association tests used only the typed subset. A few of the identified cytomegalovirus-associated TCR beta chains were confirmed in vitro to be specific for cytomegalovirus antigens.

Remarks on this clone: Its cognate antigen has yet to be identified. No base quality values were provided; no much bigger clone lies one nucleotide off.

The method behind the library was the immunoSEQ multiplex PCR assay. For the multiplex PCR, a mixture combining 60 forward primers for TCR Vbeta segments and 13 reverse primers for TCR Jbeta segments was used. The CDR3 region of rearranged TCR beta genes was amplified from genomic DNA with a multiplex PCR assay. Amplified TCR beta libraries were sequenced as 87-base-pair reads on the Illumina HiSeq System. The original methods were these. A later analysis tallied 75 million to 95 million unique TCR beta chains across the 550 to 850 repertoires, and some 10 million of those chains were shared by two or more donors. Raw reads were error-corrected and collapsed into unique sequences by a nearest-neighbor algorithm in which closely related sequences were merged to remove PCR and sequencing errors. Alignment of CDR3 sequences to IMGT reference sequences was used to assign V, D and J gene segments. Each retained sequence needed at least a six-nucleotide match to both a V gene segment and a J gene segment. Rearrangements were called productive when the CDR3 lacked stop codons and stayed in frame with V and J; all others were non-productive. Following IMGT convention, CDR3 was defined as the stretch from the second conserved V-encoded cysteine up to the conserved J-encoded phenylalanine. The earlier analysis of some 550 of the donors excluded any sequence lacking an unambiguous match to a single V gene segment. In an earlier analysis of approximately 590 of the donors, V segments were called functional above 56.7% productive rearrangements and were called segregating when the between-donor standard deviation exceeded 5%. A statistical classification framework was built for diagnosing cytomegalovirus status from the catalog of TCR beta chain sequences. A later analysis assigned V and J genes by comparing TCR nucleotide sequences with IMGT/GENE-DB human TR gene sequences. Using the TCRdist pipeline, a later analysis assigned CDR3 sequences along with most-parsimonious VDJ recombination scenarios. In a later analysis, each TCR beta chain was defined by its CDR3 amino acid sequence together with its V-gene family, and reads lacking a unique V-gene family were excluded. As a way to deal with suspected cross-contamination and a sequencing artifact, a later analysis dropped roughly 600 nucleotide sequences that were highly shared and had low generation probability. For each public chain, a later analysis derived a clonal expansion index from normalized ranks of inferred template counts within each repertoire. A later analysis computed generation probabilities with a VDJ recombination model fitted to out-of-frame rearrangements, and checked the results against IGoR. In a later analysis, hypergeometric tests were used to score TCR-TCR, TCR-HLA and TCR-CMV co-occurrence, with a repertoire-size bias correction applied to TCR pairs. False discovery rates were estimated in a later analysis by permuting HLA or CMV assignments 20 times. A later analysis grouped co-occurring TCRs with DBSCAN, adding TCRdist sequence similarity when clustering within HLA-allele-positive subsets. Co-occurrence clustering excluded repertoires with fewer than 30,000 or more than 120,000 public chains, plus five with anomalous nucleotide sharing. Drawn from immuneACCESS, this table holds only the in-frame rearrangements with V and J called that TCRdb kept. Clones are partly lost; checked studies trace under half to an unresolved V gene and leave the rest unexplained. V, J and clone size reflect that table, while D and trimming were determined from the DNA. This sample comprises 150,000 to 200,000 clones, 75% to 80% of them detected only once. The top ten clonotypes cover around 15% of the sample.

The germline ends are 9 bases apart after V is trimmed by 0 bases and J by 4 bases. Sequences SGHVS (CDR1) and FNYEAQ (CDR2) are obtained from the germline V gene. The CDR3 numbers 14 residues from cysteine through phenylalanine. The read is trimmed to its CDR3 DNA, 42 bases read in frame from base 1. The cohort was made up of about 610 healthy bone marrow donors. Cohort members were all nominally healthy when sampled, although unrecorded immune exposures were likely present. The donor tested CMV seropositive, placing the donor among the 289 seropositive members of the cohort. Each donor provided a peripheral blood sample, and peripheral blood mononuclear cells were used for TCR beta sequencing. Genomic DNA extraction from the blood cell samples was performed with the Qiagen DNeasy Blood Extraction Kit.

Sequencing was done on a sample of PBMCs. This clonotype was obtained from a man in his forties or fifties in good health and CMV-seropositive. The rearranged chain carries TRBV7-6 and TRBJ1-2; the best D guess is TRBD1, with 6 bases matching. The CDR3: CASSLARGSYGYTF. The bases are TGTGCCAGCAGCTTAGCCAGGGGTAGCTATGGCTACACCTTC. Where the CDR3 stops, the reference TRBV7-6 and TRBJ1-2 genes take over; the full variable domain is GAGVSQSPRYKVTKRGQDVALRCDPISGHVSLYWYRQALGQGPEFLTYFNYEAQQDKSGLPNDRFSAERPEGSISTLTIQRTEQRDSAMYRCASSLARGSYGYTFGSGTRLTVV.